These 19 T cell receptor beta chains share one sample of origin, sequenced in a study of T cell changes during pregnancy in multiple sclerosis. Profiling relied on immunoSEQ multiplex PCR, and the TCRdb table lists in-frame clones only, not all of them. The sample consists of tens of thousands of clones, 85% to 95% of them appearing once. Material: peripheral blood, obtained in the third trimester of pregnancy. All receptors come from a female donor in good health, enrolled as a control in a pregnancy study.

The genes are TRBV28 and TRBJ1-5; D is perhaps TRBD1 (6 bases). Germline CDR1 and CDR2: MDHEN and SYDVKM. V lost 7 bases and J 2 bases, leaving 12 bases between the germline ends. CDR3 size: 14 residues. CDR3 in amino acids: CASKDPGGNQPQHF. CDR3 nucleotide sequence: TGTGCCAGCAAAGATCCAGGGGGCAATCAGCCCCAGCATTTT. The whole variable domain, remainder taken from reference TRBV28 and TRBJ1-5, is DVKVTQSSRYLVKRTGEKVFLECVQDMDHENMFWYRQDPGLGLRLIYFSYDVKMKEKGDIPEGYSVSREKKERFSLILESASTNQTSMYLCASKDPGGNQPQHFGDGTRLSIL.

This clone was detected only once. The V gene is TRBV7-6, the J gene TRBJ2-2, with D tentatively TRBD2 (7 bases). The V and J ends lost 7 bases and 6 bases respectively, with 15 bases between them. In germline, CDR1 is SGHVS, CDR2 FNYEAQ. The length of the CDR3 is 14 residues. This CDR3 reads CASTRGADAGELFF. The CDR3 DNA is TGTGCCAGCACCCGGGGGGCGGACGCCGGGGAGCTGTTTTTT.

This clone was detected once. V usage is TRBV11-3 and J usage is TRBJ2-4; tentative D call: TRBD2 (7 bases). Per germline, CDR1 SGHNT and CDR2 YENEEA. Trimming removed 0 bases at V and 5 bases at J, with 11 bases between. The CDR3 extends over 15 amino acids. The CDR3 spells CASSLEGRGENIQYF. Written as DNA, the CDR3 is TGTGCCAGCAGCTTAGAAGGGAGGGGGGAAAACATTCAGTACTTC.

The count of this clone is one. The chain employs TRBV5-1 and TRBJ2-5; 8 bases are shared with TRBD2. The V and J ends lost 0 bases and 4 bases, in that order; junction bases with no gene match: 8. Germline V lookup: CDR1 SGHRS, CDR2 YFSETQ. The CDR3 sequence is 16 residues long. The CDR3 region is CASSLVLAGDLETQYF. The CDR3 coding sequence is TGCGCCAGCAGCTTGGTCCTAGCGGGTGATTTAGAGACCCAGTACTTC.

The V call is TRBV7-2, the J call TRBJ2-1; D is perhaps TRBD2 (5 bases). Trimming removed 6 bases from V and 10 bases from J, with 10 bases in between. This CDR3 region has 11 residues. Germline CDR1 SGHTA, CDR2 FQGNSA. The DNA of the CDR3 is TGTGCCAGCAGGACGAGCGGCGAGCAGTTCTTC. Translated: CASRTSGEQFF.

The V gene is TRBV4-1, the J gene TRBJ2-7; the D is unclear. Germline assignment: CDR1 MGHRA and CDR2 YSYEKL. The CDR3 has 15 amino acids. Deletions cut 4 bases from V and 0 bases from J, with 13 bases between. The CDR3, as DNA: TGCGCCAGCAGCCTGGGTAGCTCTAGCTCCTACGAGCAGTACTTC. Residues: CASSLGSSSSYEQYF.

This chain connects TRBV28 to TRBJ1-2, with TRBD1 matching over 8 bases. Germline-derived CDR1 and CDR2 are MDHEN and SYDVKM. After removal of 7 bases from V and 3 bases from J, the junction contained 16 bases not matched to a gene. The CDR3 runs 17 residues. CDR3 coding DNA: TGTGCCAGCACAGAAAGGGGTCTCGGACAGGGTGACTATGGCTACACCTTC. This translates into CASTERGLGQGDYGYTF.

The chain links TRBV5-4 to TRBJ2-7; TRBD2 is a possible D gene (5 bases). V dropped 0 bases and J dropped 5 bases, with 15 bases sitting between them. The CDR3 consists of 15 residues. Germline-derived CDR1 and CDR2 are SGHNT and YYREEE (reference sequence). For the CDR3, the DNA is TGTGCCAGCAGCTTGGATTCGGGGATCGTAAACGAGCAGTACTTC. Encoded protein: CASSLDSGIVNEQYF.

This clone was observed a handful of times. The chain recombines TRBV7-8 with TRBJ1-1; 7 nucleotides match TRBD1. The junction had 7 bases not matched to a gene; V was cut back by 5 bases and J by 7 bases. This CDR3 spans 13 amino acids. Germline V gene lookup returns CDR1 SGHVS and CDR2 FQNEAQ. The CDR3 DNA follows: TGTGCCAGCAGCAGAACGACAGGGTATGAAGCTTTCTTT. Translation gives CASSRTTGYEAFF.

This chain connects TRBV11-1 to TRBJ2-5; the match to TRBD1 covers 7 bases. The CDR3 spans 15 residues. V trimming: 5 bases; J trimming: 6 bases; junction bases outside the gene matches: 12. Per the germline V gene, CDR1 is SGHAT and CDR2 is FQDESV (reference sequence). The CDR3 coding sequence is TGTGCCAGCAGCACTAGGACAGGTCTGGGGAAGACCCAGTACTTC. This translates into CASSTRTGLGKTQYF.

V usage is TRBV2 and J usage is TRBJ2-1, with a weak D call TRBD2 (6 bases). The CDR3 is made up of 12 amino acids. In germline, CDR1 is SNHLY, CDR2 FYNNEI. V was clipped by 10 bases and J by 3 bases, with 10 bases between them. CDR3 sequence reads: CATGTFYNEQFF. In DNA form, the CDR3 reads TGTGCCACCGGGACTTTCTACAATGAGCAGTTCTTC. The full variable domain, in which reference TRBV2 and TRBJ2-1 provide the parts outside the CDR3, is EPEVTQTPSHQVTQMGQEVILRCVPISNHLYFYWYRQILGQKVEFLVSFYNNEISEKSEIFDDQFSVERPDGSNFTLKIRSTKLEDSAMYFCATGTFYNEQFFGPGTRLTVL.

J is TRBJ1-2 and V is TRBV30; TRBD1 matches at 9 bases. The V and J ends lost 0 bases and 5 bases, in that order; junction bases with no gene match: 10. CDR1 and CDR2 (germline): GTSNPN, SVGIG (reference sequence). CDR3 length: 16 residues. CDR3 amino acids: CAWSVARGQGEYGYTF. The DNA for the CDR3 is TGTGCCTGGAGTGTAGCCCGGGGACAGGGAGAATATGGCTACACCTTC.

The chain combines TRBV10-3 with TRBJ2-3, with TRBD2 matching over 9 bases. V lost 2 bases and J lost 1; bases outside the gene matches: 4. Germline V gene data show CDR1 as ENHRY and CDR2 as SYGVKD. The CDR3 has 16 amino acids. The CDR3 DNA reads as TGTGCCATCAGTGAGAGGGCGGGGGGGGGCACAGATACGCAGTATTTT. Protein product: CAISERAGGGTDTQYF.

CDR3 in DNA: TGCGCCAGCAGCCAAGTTCGTTTTTCGGGCAGGGGGCGTAACAATGAGCAGTTCTTC. Its translation is CASSQVRFSGRGRNNEQFF. The chain joins TRBV4-1 to TRBJ2-1, with 8 nucleotides matching TRBD1. The CDR3 covers 19 residues. From germline, CDR1 is MGHRA and CDR2 YSYEKL. With 1 base clipped from V and 5 bases from J, the junction kept 16 bases outside the gene matches.

CDR3 nucleotide sequence: TGTGCCAGCAGTCAACAGGGGGCTGGAGAGACCCAGTACTTC. Translated, it gives CASSQQGAGETQYF. The chain has TRBV6-5 and TRBJ2-5; TRBD1 matches at 9 bases. The CDR3 length is 14 residues. CDR1 is MNHEY and CDR2 is SVGAGI in the germline V gene. With 5 bases clipped from V and 4 bases from J, the junction kept 5 bases outside the gene matches.

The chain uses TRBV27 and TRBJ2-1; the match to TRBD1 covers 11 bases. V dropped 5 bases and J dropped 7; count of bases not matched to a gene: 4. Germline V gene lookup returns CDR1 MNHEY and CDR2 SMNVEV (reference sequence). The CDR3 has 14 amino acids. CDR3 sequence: CASSRGQGANEQFF. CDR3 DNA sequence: TGTGCCAGCAGTCGAGGACAGGGGGCGAATGAGCAGTTCTTC.

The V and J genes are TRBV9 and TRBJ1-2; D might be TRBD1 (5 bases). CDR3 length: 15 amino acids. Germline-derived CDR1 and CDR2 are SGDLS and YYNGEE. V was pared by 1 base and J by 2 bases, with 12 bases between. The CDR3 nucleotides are TGTGCCAGCAGCGTAAGGTCGGGGGGGAACTATGGCTACACCTTC. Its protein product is CASSVRSGGNYGYTF.

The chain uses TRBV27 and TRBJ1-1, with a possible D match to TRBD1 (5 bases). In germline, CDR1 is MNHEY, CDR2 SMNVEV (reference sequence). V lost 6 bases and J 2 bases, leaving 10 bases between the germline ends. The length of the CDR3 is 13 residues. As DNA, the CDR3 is TGTGCCAGCAGAGGCGGGGCTAACACTGAAGCTTTCTTT. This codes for CASRGGANTEAFF.

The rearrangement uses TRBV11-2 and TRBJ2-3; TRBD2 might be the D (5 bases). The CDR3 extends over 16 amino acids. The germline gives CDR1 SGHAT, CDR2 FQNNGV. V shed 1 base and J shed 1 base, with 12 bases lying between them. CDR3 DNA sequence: TGTGCCAGCAGCTTAGGCGTGGTGGGAGGCACAGATACGCAGTATTTT. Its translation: CASSLGVVGGTDTQYF.